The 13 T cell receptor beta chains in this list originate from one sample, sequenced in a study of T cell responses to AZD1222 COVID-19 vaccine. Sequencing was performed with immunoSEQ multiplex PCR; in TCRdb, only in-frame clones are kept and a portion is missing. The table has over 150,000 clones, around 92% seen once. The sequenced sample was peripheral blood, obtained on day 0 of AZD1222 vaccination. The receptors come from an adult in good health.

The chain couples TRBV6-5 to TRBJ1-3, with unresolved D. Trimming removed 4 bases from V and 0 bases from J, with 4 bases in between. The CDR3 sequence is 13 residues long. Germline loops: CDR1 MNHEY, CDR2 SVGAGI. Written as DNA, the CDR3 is TGTGCCAGCAGTTTGAACTCTGGAAACACCATATATTTT. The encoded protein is CASSLNSGNTIYF.

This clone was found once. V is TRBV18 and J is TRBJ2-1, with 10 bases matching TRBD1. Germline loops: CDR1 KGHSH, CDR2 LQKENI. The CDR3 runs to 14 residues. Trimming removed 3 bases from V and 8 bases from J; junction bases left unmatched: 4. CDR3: CASSPGQGRDEQFF. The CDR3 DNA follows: TGTGCCAGCTCACCGGGACAGGGGCGGGATGAGCAGTTCTTC.

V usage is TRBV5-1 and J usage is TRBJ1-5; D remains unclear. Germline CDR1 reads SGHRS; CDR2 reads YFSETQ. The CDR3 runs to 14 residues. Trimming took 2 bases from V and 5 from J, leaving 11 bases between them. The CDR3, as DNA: TGCGCCAGCAGCTTCGGCTCAGCGGATCAGCCCCAGCATTTT. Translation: CASSFGSADQPQHF.

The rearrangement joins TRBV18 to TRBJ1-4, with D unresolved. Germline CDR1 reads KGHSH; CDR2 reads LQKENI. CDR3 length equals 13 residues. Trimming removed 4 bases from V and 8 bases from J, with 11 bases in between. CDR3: CASSRPLGEKLFF. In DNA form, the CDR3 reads TGTGCCAGCTCACGCCCCTTGGGGGAAAAACTGTTTTTT.

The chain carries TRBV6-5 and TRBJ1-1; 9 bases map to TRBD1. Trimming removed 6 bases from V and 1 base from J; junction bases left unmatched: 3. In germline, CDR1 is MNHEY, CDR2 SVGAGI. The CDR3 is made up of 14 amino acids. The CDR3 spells CASRAGQGNTEAFF. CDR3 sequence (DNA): TGTGCCAGCAGAGCGGGACAGGGGAACACTGAAGCTTTCTTT.

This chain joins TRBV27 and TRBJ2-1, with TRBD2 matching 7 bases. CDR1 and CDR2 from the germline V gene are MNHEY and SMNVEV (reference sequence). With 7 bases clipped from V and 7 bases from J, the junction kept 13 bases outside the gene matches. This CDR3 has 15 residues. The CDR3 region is CASTEVLAVGNEQFF. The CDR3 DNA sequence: TGTGCCAGCACCGAAGTCCTAGCGGTGGGGAATGAGCAGTTCTTC.

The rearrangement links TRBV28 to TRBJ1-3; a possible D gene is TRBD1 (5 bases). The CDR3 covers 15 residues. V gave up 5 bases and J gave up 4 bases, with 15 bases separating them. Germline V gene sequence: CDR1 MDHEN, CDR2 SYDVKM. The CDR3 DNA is TGTGCCAGCAGTACCCAAATGGGACCGGGAAACACCATATATTTT. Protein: CASSTQMGPGNTIYF.

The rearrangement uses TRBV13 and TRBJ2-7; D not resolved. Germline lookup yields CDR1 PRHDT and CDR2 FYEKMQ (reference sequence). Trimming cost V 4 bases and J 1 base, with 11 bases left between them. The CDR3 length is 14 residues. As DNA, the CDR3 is TGTGCCAGCAGCTCCGGGCTAGGGTCCTACGAGCAGTACTTC. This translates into CASSSGLGSYEQYF.

CDR3 region: CASSLVGGETQYF. Here the CDR3 DNA reads TGTGCCAGCAGCTTGGTCGGAGGGGAGACCCAGTACTTC. The chain employs TRBV5-4 and TRBJ2-5; D may be TRBD2 (6 bases). The CDR3 loop spans 13 amino acids. Germline V gene data show CDR1 as SGHNT and CDR2 as YYREEE (reference sequence). V was clipped by 0 bases and J by 5 bases, with 8 bases between them.

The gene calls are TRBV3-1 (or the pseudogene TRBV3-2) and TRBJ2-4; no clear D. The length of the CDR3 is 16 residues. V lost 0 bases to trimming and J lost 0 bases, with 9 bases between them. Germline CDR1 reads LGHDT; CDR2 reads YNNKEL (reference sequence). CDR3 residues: CASSQEKTLAKNIQYF. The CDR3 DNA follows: TGTGCCAGCAGCCAAGAAAAGACACTAGCCAAAAACATTCAGTACTTC.

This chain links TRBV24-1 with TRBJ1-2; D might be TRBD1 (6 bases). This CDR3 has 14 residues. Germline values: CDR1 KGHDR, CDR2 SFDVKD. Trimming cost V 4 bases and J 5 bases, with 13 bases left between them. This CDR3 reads CATSDRTETYGYTF. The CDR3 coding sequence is TGTGCCACCAGTGACCGGACAGAAACGTATGGCTACACCTTC.

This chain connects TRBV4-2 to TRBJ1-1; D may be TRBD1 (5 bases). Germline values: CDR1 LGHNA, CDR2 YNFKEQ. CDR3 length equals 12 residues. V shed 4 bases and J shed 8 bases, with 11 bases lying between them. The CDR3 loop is CASSLAGVEAFF. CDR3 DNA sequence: TGTGCCAGCAGCCTTGCGGGGGTAGAAGCTTTCTTT.

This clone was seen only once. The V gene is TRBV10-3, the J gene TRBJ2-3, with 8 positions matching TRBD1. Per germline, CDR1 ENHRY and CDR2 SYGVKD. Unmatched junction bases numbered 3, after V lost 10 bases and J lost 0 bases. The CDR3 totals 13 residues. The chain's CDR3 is CANGQGSTDTQYF. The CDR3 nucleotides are TGTGCCAACGGACAGGGAAGCACAGATACGCAGTATTTT.